These 17 T cell receptor beta chains were all obtained from the same sample, sequenced in a study of blood T cells in healthy people across ages. Primers used in a second PCR of about 7 to 12 cycles were a sample-barcoded 5' primer and a J-beta primer mix. TCRdb redid the calling of the 5' RACE reads with MiXCR, one entry per CDR3 protein. The sample consists of about 770,000 distinct CDR3 sequences, 40% to 50% of them appearing once. The sequencing input was blood. The source of these receptors is a man aged 55-75 years in good health.

This clonotype has only a few counts. DNA of the CDR3: TGTGCCAGCAGCCCGCCGAGGGGCGACGGCACAGATACGCAGTATTTT. Protein: CASSPPRGDGTDTQYF. This chain uses TRBV7-9 with TRBJ2-3, with D perhaps assigned TRBD1 or TRBD2 (5 bases each). Trimming cost V 5 bases and J 1 base, with 16 bases left between them. Germline V lookup: CDR1 SEHNR, CDR2 FQNEAQ (reference sequence). CDR3 size: 16 residues.

This clonotype has more than one count but fewer than ten. This chain connects TRBV2 to TRBJ2-7; 8 bases are shared with TRBD1. This CDR3 spans 13 amino acids. CDR1 and CDR2 from the germline V gene are SNHLY and FYNNEI. V was clipped by 4 bases and J by 7 bases; unmatched bases: 6. As DNA, the CDR3 is TGTGCCAGCAGTGCCGGGACAGGACAAGAGCAGTACTTC. Its translation is CASSAGTGQEQYF.

This clonotype was seen a handful of times. This chain connects TRBV7-9 to TRBJ1-2; D perhaps matches TRBD1 (5 bases). The germline CDR1 and CDR2 sequences are SEHNR and FQNEAQ (reference sequence). Trimming shortened V by 5 bases and J by 2 bases, and 15 bases separated the two germline ends. The CDR3 runs 15 residues. The CDR3 here is CASSRSDRENYGYTF. CDR3 nucleotides: TGTGCCAGCAGCCGAAGTGACAGAGAAAACTATGGCTACACCTTC.

The table lists this clonotype with a few counts. The V and J genes are TRBV7-2 and TRBJ1-6, with a tentative D call TRBD1 (6 bases). Germline CDR1 reads SGHTA; CDR2 reads FQGNSA. Trimming pared 1 base from V and 6 bases from J, leaving 7 bases between. The CDR3 length is 14 residues. The CDR3 DNA is TGTGCCAGCAGCTTAGAGGACAGTAATTCACCCCTCCACTTT. It encodes CASSLEDSNSPLHF.

Turning to this clonotype: The junction departs from the called germline gene at one end, perhaps through a read error. The CDR3 DNA is TGTGCCAGCAGGTCGGGACAGGGGGGCTACGATGAGCAGTTCTTC. Translation gives CASRSGQGGYDEQFF. The rearrangement links TRBV2 to TRBJ2-1; 11 bases map to TRBD1. CDR1 is SNHLY, CDR2 FYNNEI, per germline. The CDR3 spans 15 residues.

The rearrangement uses TRBV7-2 and TRBJ2-2, with D unresolved. The germline V and J ends were trimmed by 5 bases and 5 bases, with 6 bases remaining between them. This CDR3 comprises 12 residues. CDR1 and CDR2 from the germline V gene are SGHTA and FQGNSA. The CDR3 sequence: CASSPFTGELFF. The CDR3 DNA reads as TGTGCCAGCAGCCCATTTACCGGGGAGCTGTTTTTT.

The J gene is TRBJ2-5, the V gene TRBV6-5; TRBD2 agrees at 9 bases. Germline V gives CDR1 MNHEY, CDR2 SVGAGI. This CDR3 is 16 amino acids long. Germline trimming cut 7 bases from V and 5 bases from J; bases unmatched to any gene: 14. CDR3 nucleotide sequence: TGTGCCAGCACCCCGGGTACTAGCGGGCTGCCGGAGACCCAGTACTTC. It encodes CASTPGTSGLPETQYF.

This chain connects TRBV27 to TRBJ2-5; D may be TRBD1 (5 bases). CDR1 and CDR2 from the germline V gene are MNHEY and SMNVEV (reference sequence). The CDR3 runs 14 residues. Deletions cut 2 bases from V and 7 bases from J, with 14 bases between. CDR3 in DNA: TGTGCCAGCAGTTTAAATCAGGGATGGGGGACCCAGTACTTC. Encoded protein: CASSLNQGWGTQYF.

This chain's CDR3 is CASSLVYSGYTF. The DNA of the CDR3 is TGTGCCAGCAGCTTAGTGTACAGCGGCTACACCTTC. The chain employs TRBV7-2 and TRBJ1-2; D is ambiguous. This CDR3 has 12 residues. Deletions cut 1 base from V and 8 bases from J, with 8 bases between. CDR1 is SGHTA and CDR2 is FQGNSA in the germline V gene.

This clonotype has just one count. The chain is built from TRBV6-5 and TRBJ2-5; possible D gene TRBD1, 6 bases. The germline gives CDR1 MNHEY, CDR2 SVGAGI. This CDR3 is built from 14 residues. Deletions cut 6 bases from V and 6 bases from J, with 17 bases between. CDR3 residues: CASSPGTGSKTQYF. The CDR3 nucleotides are TGTGCCAGCAGCCCAGGAACAGGGAGTAAGACCCAGTACTTC.

V usage is TRBV12-3 or TRBV12-4 and J usage is TRBJ2-1; 8 bases are shared with TRBD2. This CDR3 region has 18 residues. The trim removed 4 bases at V and 6 bases at J, leaving 17 bases unmatched. The CDR3 sequence is CASSSKLAGTIGANEQFF. As DNA, the CDR3 is TGTGCCAGCAGTTCGAAGTTAGCGGGGACTATTGGGGCCAATGAGCAGTTCTTC.

V gene TRBV7-2 combines with J gene TRBJ2-4; D is unresolved. Between the trimmed V and J ends, which lost 3 bases and 12 bases, there was a span of 12 bases. CDR3 length: 12 amino acids. Germline-derived CDR1 and CDR2 are SGHTA and FQGNSA. CDR3 region: CTSSLPHNDQYF. The DNA of the CDR3 is TGTACCAGCAGCTTGCCCCATAATGATCAGTACTTC.

This clonotype was counted only a few times. The gene calls are TRBV6-1 and TRBJ1-6; TRBD1 matches at 7 bases. Trimming removed 8 bases from V and 4 bases from J; junction bases left unmatched: 8. Germline-derived CDR1 and CDR2 are MNHNS and SASEGT. The CDR3 has 15 amino acids. The CDR3 DNA sequence: TGTGCCAGCCGCGGACAGGAGAGATATAATTCACCCCTCCACTTT. Its protein is CASRGQERYNSPLHF.

This clonotype was seen once. The chain links TRBV10-3 to TRBJ1-2, with 7 bases fitting TRBD1. CDR3 length equals 14 residues. The junction had 4 bases not matched to a gene; V was cut back by 2 bases and J by 4 bases. The V gene's germline CDR1 is ENHRY and CDR2 SYGVKD. The CDR3 nucleotides read TGTGCCATCAGTGAGGCGGGACAGAGCTATGGCTACACCTTC. Amino acid sequence: CAISEAGQSYGYTF.

This clonotype occurred a few times. This sequence joins TRBV5-1 and TRBJ1-6, with D unclear. Germline loops: CDR1 SGHRS, CDR2 YFSETQ. Trimming removed 4 bases from V and 7 bases from J, with 15 bases in between. The CDR3 covers 15 residues. CDR3 in DNA: TGCGCCAGCAGCGCCCGGCCTGAAGGGAATTCACCCCTCCACTTT. Its protein product is CASSARPEGNSPLHF.

A word on this clonotype: The CDR3 does not end in the conserved phenylalanine or tryptophan, so this is likely a read error. The DNA is omitted, as the CDR3 cannot be located on it reliably, and the CDR3 follows TCRdb's listing. The chain employs TRBV5-1 and TRBJ2-6. The CDR3 totals 15 residues, both ends included. Germline-derived CDR1 and CDR2 are SGHRS and YFSETQ. CDR3 loop: CASMEGISGANVLTI.

The genes are TRBV12-3 or TRBV12-4 and TRBJ2-5; 8 positions match TRBD1. The CDR3 loop spans 13 amino acids. J gave up 11 bases and V 6 bases, and 11 bases lay outside the gene matches. DNA for the CDR3: TGTGCCAGCAGCAAGGACAGGGCCAGTGAGCAGTACTTC. Residues: CASSKDRASEQYF.